The 14 T cell receptor beta chains in this list originate from one sample, sequenced in a study of blood T cells in healthy people across ages (dated by TCRdb to 2015 to 2017). The library was made by 5' RACE. Instrument on record: Illumina HiSeq 2500. A second about 6 to 11 cycle PCR used a sample-barcoded 5' primer and a J-beta primer mix. TCRdb trimmed public reads at Q25 via fastp, called clones via MiXCR and kept in-frame beta chains. Merged by CDR3 protein, the rows form single entries marked with the most common genes and DNA. The sample table shows some 700,000 distinct CDR3 sequences, and 22% are seen once. The ten largest clonotypes hold roughly 22% of the sample. Sequenced: blood. The source of these receptors is a man between 65 and 85 years old in good health.

V usage is TRBV6-5 and J usage is TRBJ2-1; the D is unclear. Germline V gene sequence: CDR1 MNHEY, CDR2 SVGAGI. This CDR3 is built from 12 residues. The V end was cut by 0 bases, the J end by 8 bases, with 5 bases between. The CDR3 here is CASSYSPHEQFF. The CDR3 DNA reads as TGTGCCAGCAGTTACTCGCCCCATGAGCAGTTCTTC.

A single count supports this clonotype. The J gene is TRBJ2-3, the V gene TRBV9, with 12 bases fitting TRBD2. CDR1 is SGDLS, CDR2 YYNGEE, per germline. The CDR3 has 18 residues. Trimming cost V 3 bases and J 2 bases; bases outside gene matches: 10. The CDR3 DNA is TGTGCCAGCAGCGCAACCGGGACTAGCGGGCTGTACACAGATACGCAGTATTTT. This gives the protein CASSATGTSGLYTDTQYF.

This clonotype has only a few counts. The chain couples TRBV30 to TRBJ2-7; D remains unclear. The CDR3 extends over 13 amino acids. In germline, CDR1 is GTSNPN, CDR2 SVGIG (reference sequence). V lost 2 bases, J lost 3 bases, and 11 bases lay in between. CDR3 bases: TGTGCCTGGAGTCTCGGCTTGAACTACGAGCAGTACGTC. It is translated as CAWSLGLNYEQYV.

The chain has TRBV11-2 and TRBJ2-3, with D hard to call. Germline V gene data show CDR1 as SGHAT and CDR2 as FQNNGV. Trimming shortened V by 1 base and J by 0 bases, and 11 bases separated the two germline ends. This CDR3 comprises 16 residues. CDR3 loop: CASSLVGGLSTDTQYF. The CDR3 nucleotides are TGTGCCAGCAGCTTAGTAGGCGGCCTGAGCACAGATACGCAGTATTTT.

This clonotype occurred a few times. The chain joins TRBV5-1 to TRBJ2-3; tentative D call: TRBD1 (6 bases). The CDR3 length is 15 residues. Between the trimmed V and J ends, which lost 0 bases and 3 bases, there was a span of 11 bases. The germline V gene has CDR1 SGHRS and CDR2 YFSETQ. This chain's CDR3 is CASSLDWGLTDTQYF. In nucleotides, the CDR3 is TGCGCCAGCAGCTTGGATTGGGGGCTAACAGATACGCAGTATTTT.

In this sample, this clonotype turned up a few times. The chain joins TRBV10-3 to TRBJ2-3; D might be TRBD2 (6 bases). Between the trimmed V and J ends, which lost 5 bases and 3 bases, there was a span of 6 bases. Germline V gene sequence: CDR1 ENHRY, CDR2 SYGVKD. CDR3 length: 12 amino acids. CDR3 nucleotides: TGTGCCATCAGTAGCGGGACAGATACGCAGTATTTT. It yields the protein CAISSGTDTQYF.

This clonotype was detected many times. The rearrangement links TRBV29-1 to TRBJ2-5; 7 bases are a match to TRBD1. The J segment lost 0 bases and the V segment lost 5 bases, leaving 3 bases of the junction unmatched. The CDR3 sequence is 13 residues long. CDR1 and CDR2 from the germline V gene are SQVTM and ANQGSEA. CDR3 loop: CSVPTGYQETQYF. The CDR3 DNA sequence: TGCAGCGTTCCGACAGGGTACCAAGAGACCCAGTACTTC.

The chain joins TRBV7-9 to TRBJ2-5; 9 bases agree with TRBD2. This CDR3 is built from 17 residues. Germline assignment: CDR1 SEHNR and CDR2 FQNEAQ (reference sequence). J gave up 6 bases and V 5 bases, and 16 bases lay outside the gene matches. The CDR3 is CASSPAGLAMIRKTQYF. The CDR3 DNA is TGTGCCAGCAGCCCGGCGGGACTAGCAATGATCCGGAAGACCCAGTACTTC.

The rearrangement links TRBV4-1 to TRBJ2-3; either TRBD1 or TRBD2 may supply D (5 bases each). From germline, CDR1 is MGHRA and CDR2 YSYEKL. V lost 1 base, J lost 2 bases, and 13 bases lay in between. The CDR3 is 16 amino acids. In DNA form, the CDR3 reads TGCGCCAGCAGCCAAGGGGACCGACGATCCACAGATACGCAGTATTTT. Translated, it gives CASSQGDRRSTDTQYF.

The rearrangement uses TRBV11-2 and TRBJ1-2; D might be TRBD1 (5 bases). V dropped 5 bases and J dropped 3 bases, with 19 bases sitting between them. Germline V gives CDR1 SGHAT, CDR2 FQNNGV. This CDR3 has 16 residues. The CDR3 here is CASSPSKGRGYYGYTF. CDR3 nucleotides: TGTGCCAGCAGCCCTTCCAAGGGGCGCGGTTACTATGGCTACACCTTC.

J is TRBJ2-1 and V is TRBV15; unclear D gene. Trimming cost V 0 bases and J 7 bases, with 16 bases left between them. Germline V gene data show CDR1 as LNHNV and CDR2 as YYDKDF (reference sequence). The CDR3 is 16 amino acids. Here the CDR3 DNA reads TGTGCCACCAGCAGAGATTATGCCCGGATGTGGAATGAGCAGTTCTTC. Translating it yields CATSRDYARMWNEQFF.

The chain has TRBV29-1 and TRBJ1-2; TRBD1 is a possible D gene (5 bases). CDR3 size: 14 residues. V was cut by 0 bases and J by 4 bases, with 12 bases left in between. Germline lookup yields CDR1 SQVTM and CDR2 ANQGSEA. CDR3 sequence reads: CSVEDHGTPYGYTF. DNA of the CDR3: TGCAGCGTTGAAGATCACGGGACCCCCTATGGCTACACCTTC.

V and J are TRBV24-1 and TRBJ2-3; no firm D call. V lost 2 bases and J 3 bases, leaving 8 bases between the germline ends. This CDR3 region has 14 residues. Looked up from germline, CDR1 is KGHDR and CDR2 is SFDVKD. The CDR3 bases are TGTGCCACCAGTGATTACCGGTCTACAGATACGCAGTATTTT. Protein sequence: CATSDYRSTDTQYF.

The rearrangement links TRBV15 to TRBJ1-1, with D unresolved. V shed 4 bases and J shed 7 bases, with 13 bases lying between them. The CDR3 spans 13 residues. CDR1 and CDR2 from the germline V gene are LNHNV and YYDKDF (reference sequence). The CDR3 sequence is CATSKQTALEAFF. DNA of the CDR3: TGTGCCACCAGCAAACAGACCGCCCTTGAAGCTTTCTTT.